The 11 T cell receptor beta chains presented below share a single source sample, sequenced in a study of technical replicates of blood from a handful of donors. Assay used: immunoSEQ multiplex PCR; TCRdb lists only in-frame clones, some missing. The sample gives about 73,000 clones, approximately 90% of which show up once; 4.7% is in the top ten. The sequencing input was PBMCs. The receptors shown here come from a human donor in good health. Some clones in this sample may be carry-over from other donors' samples.

The chain couples TRBV7-9 to TRBJ1-1; unclear D gene. Trimming cost V 5 bases and J 3 bases, with 7 bases left between them. Germline CDR1 SEHNR, CDR2 FQNEAQ (reference sequence). This CDR3 region has 12 residues. DNA for the CDR3: TGTGCCAGCAGCCACGAGGACACTGAAGCTTTCTTT. Residues: CASSHEDTEAFF. Full variable domain (missing parts from reference TRBV7-9 and TRBJ1-1): DTGVSQNPRHKITKRGQNVTFRCDPISEHNRLYWYRQTLGQGPEFLTYFQNEAQLEKSRLLSDRFSAERPKGSFSTLEIQRTEQGDSAMYLCASSHEDTEAFFGQGTRLTVV.

The rearrangement links TRBV5-1 to TRBJ1-1; TRBD1 might be the D (5 bases). Trimming took off 4 bases at V and 1 base at J, with 11 bases between the two ends. The germline V gene encodes CDR1 SGHRS and CDR2 YFSETQ. This CDR3 is 14 amino acids long. For the CDR3, the DNA is TGCGCCAGCAGCCTGAGACAGCAGAACACTGAAGCTTTCTTT. It translates to CASSLRQQNTEAFF.

This chain uses TRBV29-1 with TRBJ2-3; 10 nucleotides line up with TRBD2. With 7 bases clipped from V and 0 bases from J, the junction kept 13 bases outside the gene matches. The CDR3 totals 17 residues. Per germline, CDR1 SQVTM and CDR2 ANQGSEA. DNA for the CDR3: TGCAGCGCCGAGCGCCCTGGAGCGGGAGGGAGCACAGATACGCAGTATTTT. Translating gives CSAERPGAGGSTDTQYF.

The chain has TRBV12-5 and TRBJ2-3; 7 bases line up with TRBD2. The CDR3 totals 16 residues. V lost 1 base and J lost 2; bases outside the gene matches: 6. Germline V gene lookup returns CDR1 LGHNT and CDR2 FRNRAP. The chain's CDR3 is CASGLDLAVNTDTQYF. The CDR3 nucleotides are TGTGCTAGTGGTTTGGACCTAGCGGTGAACACAGATACGCAGTATTTT. Supplemented by reference TRBV12-5 and TRBJ2-3, the full variable domain reads DARVTQTPRHKVTEMGQEVTMRCQPILGHNTVFWYRQTMMQGLELLAYFRNRAPLDDSGMPKDRFSAEMPDATLATLKIQPSEPRDSAVYFCASGLDLAVNTDTQYFGPGTRLTVL.

V usage is TRBV7-2 and J usage is TRBJ2-1, with D hard to call. CDR1 SGHTA and CDR2 FQGNSA come from the germline V gene. V dropped 5 bases and J dropped 3 bases, with 11 bases sitting between them. CDR3 length: 14 residues. The CDR3 loop is CASSPRVVYNEQFF. The CDR3 DNA sequence: TGTGCCAGCAGCCCCCGGGTGGTCTACAATGAGCAGTTCTTC.

V usage is TRBV5-6 and J usage is TRBJ1-2, with D unresolved. The CDR3 sequence is 14 residues long. V lost 0 bases and J lost 4, with 10 bases in between. Germline V CDR1 and CDR2: SGHDT, YYEEEE. The CDR3 sequence is CASSLAREIYGYTF. The DNA of the CDR3 is TGTGCCAGCAGCTTGGCGCGGGAAATCTATGGCTACACCTTC.

The chain employs TRBV5-6 and TRBJ2-5, with a weak D call TRBD2 (6 bases). V lost 1 base and J 7 bases, leaving 11 bases between the germline ends. Germline loops: CDR1 SGHDT, CDR2 YYEEEE. CDR3 size: 13 residues. CDR3 sequence: CASSLLQRVTQYF. Here the CDR3 DNA reads TGTGCCAGCAGCTTGCTTCAGCGGGTGACCCAGTACTTC.

The chain recombines TRBV6-5 with TRBJ1-1, with 12 bases lining up with TRBD1. The V gene end was trimmed by 7 bases and the J gene end by 4 bases; junction bases not matched to a gene: 4. Germline-derived CDR1 and CDR2 are MNHEY and SVGAGI. The CDR3 is 14 amino acids. This CDR3 is CASTGTGGLTEAFF. The CDR3 region has the DNA TGTGCCAGCACGGGGACAGGGGGCCTCACTGAAGCTTTCTTT.

The chain employs TRBV18 and TRBJ2-3, with 9 positions matching TRBD2. Germline V gene data show CDR1 as KGHSH and CDR2 as LQKENI. This CDR3 contains 16 residues. Germline trimming cut 2 bases from V and 2 bases from J; bases unmatched to any gene: 5. DNA for the CDR3: TGTGCCAGCTCACCAAGTCTAGCGGGGAACACAGATACGCAGTATTTT. Translated, it gives CASSPSLAGNTDTQYF.

The chain employs TRBV9 and TRBJ1-2; D ambiguous. Germline V CDR1 and CDR2: SGDLS, YYNGEE. V gave up 4 bases and J gave up 8 bases, with 9 bases separating them. The CDR3 runs 11 residues. The CDR3 sequence: CASSQPRGYTF. In nucleotides, the CDR3 is TGTGCCAGCAGCCAACCTAGGGGCTACACCTTC. Drawing the rest from reference TRBV9 and TRBJ1-2, the complete variable domain is DSGVTQTPKHLITATGQRVTLRCSPRSGDLSVYWYQQSLDQGLQFLIQYYNGEERAKGNILERFSAQQFPDLHSELNLSSLELGDSALYFCASSQPRGYTFGSGTRLTVV.

CDR3 sequence: CASSPGLTAYEQYF. The CDR3 DNA reads as TGTGCCAGCAGCCCGGGACTGACAGCCTACGAGCAGTACTTC. The chain has TRBV5-4 and TRBJ2-7; tentative D call: TRBD2 (6 bases). The CDR3 covers 14 residues. Deletions cut 4 bases from V and 2 bases from J, with 13 bases between. CDR1 SGHNT and CDR2 YYREEE come from the germline V gene (reference sequence). The full variable domain, rest sourced from reference TRBV5-4 and TRBJ2-7, is ETGVTQSPTHLIKTRGQQVTLRCSSQSGHNTVSWYQQALGQGPQFIFQYYREEENGRGNFPPRFSGLQFPNYSSELNVNALELDDSALYLCASSPGLTAYEQYFGPGTRLTVT.